This T cell receptor beta chain is drawn from a study of T cells in Graves' hyperthyroidism and ophthalmopathy. Graves' hyperthyroidism was deemed stable absent ophthalmopathy progression within 18 months. Amplification targeted TCR beta CDR3 regions from RNA transcripts. RT-PCR in the first round (using the HTBI primer set) targeted the TCR CDR3. TCRdb processed the multiplex PCR reads anew with MiXCR; each CDR3 protein has one entry. The sample lists about 210,000 distinct CDR3 sequences, approximately 17% occurring once. Ten or more counts support this clonotype. V lost 5 bases, J lost 2 bases, and 15 bases lay in between. The CDR3 sequence is 14 residues long. CDR1 is DFQATT and CDR2 is SNEGSKA in the germline V gene (reference sequence).

The TCR was taken from a man in his fifties or sixties with Graves' hyperthyroidism. Sample: blood. The chain links TRBV20-1 to TRBJ1-2, with a possible D match to TRBD1 (6 bases). The DNA for the CDR3 is TGCAGTGCTTCCGGCCAGACAGGCAACTATGGCTACACCTTC. Encoded protein: CSASGQTGNYGYTF.